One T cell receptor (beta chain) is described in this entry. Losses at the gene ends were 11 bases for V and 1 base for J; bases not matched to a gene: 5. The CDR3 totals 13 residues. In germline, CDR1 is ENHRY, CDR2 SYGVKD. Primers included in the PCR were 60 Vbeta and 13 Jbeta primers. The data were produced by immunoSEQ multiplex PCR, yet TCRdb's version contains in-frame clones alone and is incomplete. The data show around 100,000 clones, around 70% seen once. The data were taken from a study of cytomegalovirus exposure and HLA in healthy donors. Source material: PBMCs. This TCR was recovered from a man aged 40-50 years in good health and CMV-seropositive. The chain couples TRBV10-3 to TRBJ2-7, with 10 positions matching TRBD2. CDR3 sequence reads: CAAGTSVSYEQYF. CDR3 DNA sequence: TGTGCCGCCGGGACTAGCGTTTCCTACGAGCAGTACTTC.